What follows are 15 T cell receptor beta chains derived from one specimen sequenced in a study of OX40 agonist ivuxolimab in advanced cancers. Clones were read by immunoSEQ multiplex PCR, and TCRdb kept only the in-frame ones, dropping some. This table holds some 83,000 clones, around 84% found once. The sequences come from CD4+ or CD8+ T cells sorted from blood, collected in a trial of the OX40 agonist ivuxolimab. These receptors all stem from an adult with an advanced solid tumor such as melanoma, head and neck, liver or kidney cancer.

The V and J genes are TRBV13 and TRBJ1-2, with 7 bases identical to TRBD1. Losses at the gene ends were 5 bases for V and 0 bases for J; bases not matched to a gene: 3. The CDR3 has 14 residues. CDR1 PRHDT and CDR2 FYEKMQ come from the germline V gene (reference sequence). In nucleotides, the CDR3 is TGTGCCAGCAGCCGACAGGGAGCTAACTATGGCTACACCTTC. This codes for CASSRQGANYGYTF.

The chain recombines TRBV6-5 with TRBJ1-2; 7 nucleotides align to TRBD1. V trimming: 2 bases; J trimming: 6 bases; junction bases outside the gene matches: 6. The CDR3 consists of 14 residues. CDR1 and CDR2 (germline): MNHEY, SVGAGI. CDR3 DNA sequence: TGTGCCAGCAGTTACGACAGGGTACGTGATGGCTACACCTTC. It encodes CASSYDRVRDGYTF.

The rearrangement uses TRBV10-3 and TRBJ2-1; the D is unclear. From germline, CDR1 is ENHRY and CDR2 SYGVKD. This CDR3 is 12 amino acids long. V dropped 10 bases and J dropped 7 bases, with 14 bases sitting between them. The CDR3 nucleotides read TGTGCCACCGCAATGGAAGTGAATGAGCAGTTCTTC. Residues: CATAMEVNEQFF.

The gene calls are TRBV7-9 and TRBJ1-2; D not certain. Trimming pared 1 base from V and 9 bases from J, leaving 24 bases between. Germline V lookup: CDR1 SEHNR, CDR2 FQNEAQ (reference sequence). The CDR3 extends over 17 amino acids. CDR3 sequence (DNA): TGTGCCAGCAGCTTAGTGAATAAGGGCCAGGTGTCTCGAAGCTACACCTTC. Protein sequence: CASSLVNKGQVSRSYTF. Complete variable domain (other parts from reference TRBV7-9 and TRBJ1-2): DTGVSQNPRHKITKRGQNVTFRCDPISEHNRLYWYRQTLGQGPEFLTYFQNEAQLEKSRLLSDRFSAERPKGSFSTLEIQRTEQGDSAMYLCASSLVNKGQVSRSYTFGSGTRLTVV.

V gene TRBV19 combines with J gene TRBJ1-2; no definite D call. Germline loops: CDR1 LNHDA, CDR2 SQIVND (reference sequence). The CDR3 consists of 13 residues. The V end was cut by 0 bases, the J end by 5 bases, with 7 bases between. The CDR3 loop reads CASSIDPQYGYTF. In DNA form, the CDR3 reads TGTGCCAGTAGTATAGATCCTCAGTATGGCTACACCTTC.

This chain links TRBV19 with TRBJ2-2, with TRBD1 identical over 7 bases. Per germline, CDR1 LNHDA and CDR2 SQIVND (reference sequence). The CDR3 has 16 residues. V lost 3 bases to trimming and J lost 6 bases; unmatched junction nucleotides: 10. CDR3 region: CASSIIRGTFAGELFF. In nucleotides, the CDR3 is TGTGCCAGTAGTATTATCAGGGGGACCTTCGCCGGGGAGCTGTTTTTT.

This clone was observed once. The chain uses TRBV2 and TRBJ2-2; D could derive from TRBD1 or TRBD2 (6 bases each). This CDR3 spans 16 amino acids. V lost 9 bases and J lost 0, with 17 bases in between. Germline CDR1 SNHLY, CDR2 FYNNEI. CDR3 residues: CASLEEGGANTGELFF. CDR3 coding DNA: TGTGCCAGTTTAGAGGAGGGGGGCGCGAACACCGGGGAGCTGTTTTTT.

The sample holds one count of this clone. This sequence joins TRBV9 and TRBJ1-2; TRBD1 is a possible D gene (5 bases). CDR1 SGDLS and CDR2 YYNGEE come from the germline V gene. The CDR3 has 13 residues. Trimming removed 3 bases from V and 8 bases from J, with 14 bases in between. CDR3 region: CASSDTGTHGYTF. The CDR3, as DNA: TGTGCCAGCAGCGACACCGGGACGCACGGCTACACCTTC.

This clone was found once. V gene TRBV20-1 combines with J gene TRBJ2-1; 10 nucleotides agree with TRBD2. The germline gives CDR1 DFQATT, CDR2 SNEGSKA (reference sequence). The CDR3 totals 11 residues. J gave up 12 bases and V 6 bases, and 5 bases lay outside the gene matches. DNA of the CDR3: TGCAGTGCGAGCGGACTAGCGGTGCAGTTCTTC. It encodes CSASGLAVQFF.

The J gene is TRBJ2-1, the V gene TRBV6-5, with 8 bases that match TRBD2. This CDR3 spans 15 amino acids. V was clipped by 0 bases and J by 8 bases; unmatched bases: 6. Per germline, CDR1 MNHEY and CDR2 SVGAGI. Here the CDR3 DNA reads TGTGCCAGCAGTTACTCCGGGACTAGACGGGATGAGCAGTTCTTC. It is translated as CASSYSGTRRDEQFF.

The chain employs TRBV20-1 and TRBJ2-5; D gene ambiguous. Trimming removed 5 bases from V and 5 bases from J, with 9 bases in between. This CDR3 region has 11 residues. Per the germline V gene, CDR1 is DFQATT and CDR2 is SNEGSKA (reference sequence). The CDR3 sequence is CSAPRWETQYF. CDR3 coding DNA: TGCAGTGCTCCCCGGTGGGAGACCCAGTACTTC.

There are a few counts of this clone. The V and J genes are TRBV7-2 and TRBJ2-5; 8 positions match TRBD1. In germline, CDR1 is SGHTA, CDR2 FQGNSA. The junction had 3 bases not matched to a gene; V was cut back by 5 bases and J by 4 bases. The CDR3 is made up of 13 amino acids. The CDR3 sequence is CASSVDRGETQYF. The CDR3 DNA reads TGTGCCAGCAGCGTAGACAGGGGAGAGACCCAGTACTTC.

This chain connects TRBV6-5 to TRBJ1-2; D unresolved. This CDR3 contains 13 residues. Germline V CDR1 and CDR2: MNHEY, SVGAGI. Trimming cost V 2 bases and J 8 bases, with 12 bases left between them. The CDR3 reads CASSYEGLRGYTF. The CDR3 DNA reads TGTGCCAGCAGTTACGAGGGTTTAAGAGGCTACACCTTC.

The chain joins TRBV6-6 to TRBJ2-1; 10 bases line up with TRBD2. Germline trimming cut 7 bases from V and 4 bases from J; bases unmatched to any gene: 10. CDR1 and CDR2 from the germline V gene are MNHNY and SVGAGI (reference sequence). The CDR3 consists of 16 residues. CDR3 sequence: CASKASGGYGYNEQFF. The CDR3 DNA reads as TGTGCCAGCAAGGCTAGCGGGGGCTATGGATACAATGAGCAGTTCTTC.

V usage is TRBV14 and J usage is TRBJ1-3, with D unresolved. The CDR3 extends over 16 amino acids. Trimming shortened V by 4 bases and J by 0 bases, and 13 bases separated the two germline ends. Germline lookup yields CDR1 SGHDN and CDR2 FVKESK. Here the CDR3 DNA reads TGTGCCAGCAGCCGGAAGGGTGGAGTCTCTGGAAACACCATATATTTT. Translating gives CASSRKGGVSGNTIYF.